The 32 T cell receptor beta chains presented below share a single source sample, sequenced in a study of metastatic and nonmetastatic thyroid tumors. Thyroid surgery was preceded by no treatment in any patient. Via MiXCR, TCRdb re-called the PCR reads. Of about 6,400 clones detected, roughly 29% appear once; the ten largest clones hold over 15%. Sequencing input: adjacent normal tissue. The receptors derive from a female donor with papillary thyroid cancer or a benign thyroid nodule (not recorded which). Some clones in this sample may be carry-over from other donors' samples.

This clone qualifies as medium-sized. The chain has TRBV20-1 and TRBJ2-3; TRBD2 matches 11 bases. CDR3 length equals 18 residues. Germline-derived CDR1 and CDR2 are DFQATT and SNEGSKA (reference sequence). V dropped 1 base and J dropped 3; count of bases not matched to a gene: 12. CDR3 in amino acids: CSARGGLFLAGGTDTQYF. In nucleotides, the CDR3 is TGCAGTGCTAGAGGTGGCCTCTTCCTAGCGGGGGGAACAGATACGCAGTATTTT.

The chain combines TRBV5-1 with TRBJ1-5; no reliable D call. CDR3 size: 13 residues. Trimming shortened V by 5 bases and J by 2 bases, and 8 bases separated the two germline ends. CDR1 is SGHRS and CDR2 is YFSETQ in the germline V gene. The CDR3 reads CASRRPRNQPQHF. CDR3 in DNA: TGCGCCAGCAGAAGACCGCGCAATCAGCCCCAGCATTTT. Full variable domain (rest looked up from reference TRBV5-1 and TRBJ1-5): KAGVTQTPRYLIKTRGQQVTLSCSPISGHRSVSWYQQTPGQGLQFLFEYFSETQRNKGNFPGRFSGRQFSNSRSEMNVSTLELGDSALYLCASRRPRNQPQHFGDGTRLSIL.

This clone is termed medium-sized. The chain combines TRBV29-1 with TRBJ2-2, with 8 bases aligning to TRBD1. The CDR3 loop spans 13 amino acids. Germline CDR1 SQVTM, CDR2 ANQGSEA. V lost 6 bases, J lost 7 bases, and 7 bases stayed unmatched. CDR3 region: CSVDRGWGGELFF. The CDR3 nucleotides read TGCAGCGTCGACAGGGGATGGGGCGGGGAGCTGTTTTTT.

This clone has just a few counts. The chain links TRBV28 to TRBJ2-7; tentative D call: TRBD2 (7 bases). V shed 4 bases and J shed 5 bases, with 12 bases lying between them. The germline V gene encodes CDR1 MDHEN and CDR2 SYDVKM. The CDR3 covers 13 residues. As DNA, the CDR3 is TGTGCCAGCAGTTGGGGGGGCAGGGACGAGCAGTACTTC. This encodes CASSWGGRDEQYF.

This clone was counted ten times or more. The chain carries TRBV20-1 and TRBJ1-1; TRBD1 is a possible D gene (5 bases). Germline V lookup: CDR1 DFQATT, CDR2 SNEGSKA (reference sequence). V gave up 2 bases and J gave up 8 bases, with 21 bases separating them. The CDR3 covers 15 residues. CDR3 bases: TGCAGTGCTAGATCGCCCGGGGGGATCAGTTTCGAAGCTTTCTTT. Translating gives CSARSPGGISFEAFF.

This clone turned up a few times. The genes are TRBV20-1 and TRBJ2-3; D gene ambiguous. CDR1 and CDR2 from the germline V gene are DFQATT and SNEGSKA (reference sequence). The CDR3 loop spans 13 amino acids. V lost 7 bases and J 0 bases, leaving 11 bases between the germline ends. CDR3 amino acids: CSVRRTSTDTQYF. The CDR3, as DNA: TGCAGTGTCCGCAGGACCAGCACAGATACGCAGTATTTT.

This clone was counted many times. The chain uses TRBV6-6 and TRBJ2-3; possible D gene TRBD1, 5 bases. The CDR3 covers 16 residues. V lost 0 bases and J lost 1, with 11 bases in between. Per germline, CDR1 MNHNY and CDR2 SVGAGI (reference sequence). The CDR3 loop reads CASSYSPSTGTDTQYF. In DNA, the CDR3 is TGTGCCAGCAGTTACTCACCATCGACAGGCACAGATACGCAGTATTTT.

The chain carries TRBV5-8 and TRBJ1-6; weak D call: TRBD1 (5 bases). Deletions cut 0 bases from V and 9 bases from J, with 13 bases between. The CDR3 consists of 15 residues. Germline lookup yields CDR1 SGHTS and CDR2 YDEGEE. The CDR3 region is CASSLETLRGSPLHF. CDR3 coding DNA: TGTGCCAGCAGCTTGGAAACTCTAAGGGGTTCACCCCTCCACTTT.

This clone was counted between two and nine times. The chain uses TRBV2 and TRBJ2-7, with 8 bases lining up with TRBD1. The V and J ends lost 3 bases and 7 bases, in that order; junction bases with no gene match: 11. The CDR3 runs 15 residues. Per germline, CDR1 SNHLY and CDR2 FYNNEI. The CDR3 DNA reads TGTGCCAGCAGTGATTACGTAGGACAGGGCGCAGAGCAGTACTTC. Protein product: CASSDYVGQGAEQYF.

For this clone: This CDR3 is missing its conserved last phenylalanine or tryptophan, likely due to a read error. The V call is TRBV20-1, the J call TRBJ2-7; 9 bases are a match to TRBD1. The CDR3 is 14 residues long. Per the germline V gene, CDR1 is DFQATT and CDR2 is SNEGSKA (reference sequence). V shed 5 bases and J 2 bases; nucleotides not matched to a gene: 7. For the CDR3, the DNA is TGCAGTGCTTCGGGACAGGGAGAGACCTACGAGCAGTACTCC. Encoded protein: CSASGQGETYEQYS.

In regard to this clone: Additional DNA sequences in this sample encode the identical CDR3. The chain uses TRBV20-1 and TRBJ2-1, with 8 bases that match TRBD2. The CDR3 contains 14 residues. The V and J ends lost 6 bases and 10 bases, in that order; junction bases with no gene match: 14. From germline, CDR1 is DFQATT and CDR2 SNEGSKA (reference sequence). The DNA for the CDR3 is TGCAGTGCCATAACGGGGGGGGGCCCTGGGGAGCAGTTCTTC. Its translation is CSAITGGGPGEQFF.

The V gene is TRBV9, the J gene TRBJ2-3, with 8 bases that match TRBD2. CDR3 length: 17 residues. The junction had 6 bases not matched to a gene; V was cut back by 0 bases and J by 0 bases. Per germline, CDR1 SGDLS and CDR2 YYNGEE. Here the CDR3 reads CASSVEGSGISTDTQYF. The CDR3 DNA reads TGTGCCAGCAGCGTAGAGGGTAGCGGGATTAGCACAGATACGCAGTATTTT.

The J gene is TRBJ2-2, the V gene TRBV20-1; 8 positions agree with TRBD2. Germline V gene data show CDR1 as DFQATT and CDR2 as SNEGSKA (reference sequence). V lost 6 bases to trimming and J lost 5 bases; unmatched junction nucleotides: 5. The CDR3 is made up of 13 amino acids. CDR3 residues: CSAPSGSTGELFF. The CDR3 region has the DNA TGCAGTGCCCCAAGCGGGAGTACCGGGGAGCTGTTTTTT.

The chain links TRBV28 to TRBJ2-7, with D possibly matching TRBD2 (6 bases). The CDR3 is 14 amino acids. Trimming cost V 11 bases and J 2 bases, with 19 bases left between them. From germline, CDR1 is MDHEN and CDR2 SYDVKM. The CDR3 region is CACCGAVRTYEQYF. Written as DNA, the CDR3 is TGTGCCTGCTGCGGGGCGGTCAGAACCTACGAGCAGTACTTC.

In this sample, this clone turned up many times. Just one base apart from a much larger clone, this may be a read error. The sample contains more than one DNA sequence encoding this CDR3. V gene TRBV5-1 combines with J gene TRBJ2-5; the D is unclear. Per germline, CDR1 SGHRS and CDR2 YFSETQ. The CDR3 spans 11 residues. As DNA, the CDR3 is TGCGCCAGTAGCTTACAAGAGACCCAGTACTTC. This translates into CASSLQETQYF. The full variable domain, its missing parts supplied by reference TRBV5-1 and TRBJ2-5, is KAGVTQTPRYLIKTRGQQVTLSCSPISGHRSVSWYQQTPGQGLQFLFEYFSETQRNKGNFPGRFSGRQFSNSRSEMNVSTLELGDSALYLCASSLQETQYFGPGTRLLVL.

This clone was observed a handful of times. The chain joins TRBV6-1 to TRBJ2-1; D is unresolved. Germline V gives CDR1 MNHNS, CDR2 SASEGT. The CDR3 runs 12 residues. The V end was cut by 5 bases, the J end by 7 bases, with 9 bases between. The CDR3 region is CASSQRPNEQFF. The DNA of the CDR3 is TGTGCCAGCAGTCAGAGACCAAATGAGCAGTTCTTC.

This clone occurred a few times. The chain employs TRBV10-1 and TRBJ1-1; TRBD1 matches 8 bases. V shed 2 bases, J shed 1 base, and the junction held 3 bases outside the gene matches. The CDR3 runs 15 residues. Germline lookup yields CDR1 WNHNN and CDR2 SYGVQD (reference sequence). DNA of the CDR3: TGCGCCAGCAGTGAGCCCACAGGGGGGAACACTGAAGCTTTCTTT. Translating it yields CASSEPTGGNTEAFF.

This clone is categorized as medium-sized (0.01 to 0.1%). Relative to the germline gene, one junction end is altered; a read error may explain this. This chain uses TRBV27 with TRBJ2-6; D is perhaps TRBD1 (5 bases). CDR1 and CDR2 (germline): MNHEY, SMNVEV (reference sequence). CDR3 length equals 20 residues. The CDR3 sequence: CASSISPTRTTTTGANVLTF. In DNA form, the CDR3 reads TGTGCCAGCAGTATATCCCCGACAAGGACAACAACAACGGGGGCCAACGTCCTGACTTTC.

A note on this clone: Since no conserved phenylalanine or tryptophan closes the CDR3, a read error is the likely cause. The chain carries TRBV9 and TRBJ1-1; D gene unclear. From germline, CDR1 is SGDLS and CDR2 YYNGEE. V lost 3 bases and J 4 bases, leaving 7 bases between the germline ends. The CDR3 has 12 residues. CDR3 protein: CASSGGSTEAFL. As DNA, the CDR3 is TGTGCCAGCAGCGGGGGTAGCACTGAAGCTTTCCTT.

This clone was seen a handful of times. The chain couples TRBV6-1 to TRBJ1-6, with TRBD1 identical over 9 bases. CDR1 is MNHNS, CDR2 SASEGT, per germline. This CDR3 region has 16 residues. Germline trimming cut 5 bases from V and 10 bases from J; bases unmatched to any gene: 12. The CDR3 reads CASSPPTGGTGSPLHF. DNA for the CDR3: TGTGCCAGCAGTCCACCGACAGGGGGAACGGGGTCACCCCTCCACTTT.

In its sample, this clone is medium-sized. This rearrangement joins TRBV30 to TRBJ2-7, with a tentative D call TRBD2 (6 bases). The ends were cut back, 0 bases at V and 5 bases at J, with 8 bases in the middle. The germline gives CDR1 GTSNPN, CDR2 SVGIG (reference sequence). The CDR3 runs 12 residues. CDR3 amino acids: CAWSVLANEQYF. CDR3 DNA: TGTGCCTGGAGTGTACTAGCCAACGAGCAGTACTTC. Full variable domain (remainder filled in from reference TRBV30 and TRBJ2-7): SQTIHQWPATLVQPVGSPLSLECTVEGTSNPNLYWYRQAAGRGLQLLFYSVGIGQISSEVPQNLSASRPQDRQFILSSKKLLLSDSGFYLCAWSVLANEQYFGPGTRLTVT.

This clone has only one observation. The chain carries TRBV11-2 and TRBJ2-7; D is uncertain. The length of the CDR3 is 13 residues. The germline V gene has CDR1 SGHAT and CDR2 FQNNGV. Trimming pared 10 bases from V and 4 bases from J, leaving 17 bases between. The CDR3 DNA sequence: TGTGCCATCTGCTTAGGGCACGTATACGAGCAGTACTTC. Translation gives CAICLGHVYEQYF. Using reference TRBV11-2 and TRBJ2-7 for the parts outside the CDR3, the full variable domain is EAGVAQSPRYKIIEKRQSVAFWCNPISGHATLYWYQQILGQGPKLLIQFQNNGVVDDSQLPKDRFSAERLKGVDSTLKIQPAKLEDSAVYLCAICLGHVYEQYFGPGTRLTVT.

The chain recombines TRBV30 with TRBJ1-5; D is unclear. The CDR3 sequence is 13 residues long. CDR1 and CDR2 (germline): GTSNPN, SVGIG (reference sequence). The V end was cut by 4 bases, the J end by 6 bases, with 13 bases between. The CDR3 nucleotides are TGTGCCTGGAACGCGGGGTCGAGTCAGCCCCAGCATTTT. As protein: CAWNAGSSQPQHF.

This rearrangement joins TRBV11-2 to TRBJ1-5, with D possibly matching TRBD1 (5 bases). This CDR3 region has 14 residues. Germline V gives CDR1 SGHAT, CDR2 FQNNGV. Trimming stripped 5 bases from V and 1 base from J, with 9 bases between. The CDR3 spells CASSRAGSNQPQHF. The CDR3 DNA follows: TGTGCCAGCAGCCGGGCAGGGAGCAATCAGCCCCAGCATTTT.

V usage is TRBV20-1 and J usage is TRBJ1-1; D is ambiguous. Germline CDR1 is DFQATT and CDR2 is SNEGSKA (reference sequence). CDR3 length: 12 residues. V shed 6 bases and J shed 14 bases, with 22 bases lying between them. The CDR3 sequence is CSAPNEGSDAFF. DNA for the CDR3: TGCAGTGCGCCCAATGAAGGCTCTGACGCGTTCTTT.

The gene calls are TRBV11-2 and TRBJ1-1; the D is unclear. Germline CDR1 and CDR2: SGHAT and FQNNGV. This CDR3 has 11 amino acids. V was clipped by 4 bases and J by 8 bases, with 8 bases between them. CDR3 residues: CASSSRTEAFF. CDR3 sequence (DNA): TGTGCCAGCAGCTCGCGTACGGAAGCTTTCTTT.

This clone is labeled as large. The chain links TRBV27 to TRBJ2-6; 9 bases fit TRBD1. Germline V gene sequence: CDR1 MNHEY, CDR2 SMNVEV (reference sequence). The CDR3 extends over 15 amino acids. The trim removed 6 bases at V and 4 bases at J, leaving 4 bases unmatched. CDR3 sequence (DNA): TGTGCCAGCAGGGTACAGGGGGCCGGGGCCAACGTCCTGACTTTC. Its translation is CASRVQGAGANVLTF.

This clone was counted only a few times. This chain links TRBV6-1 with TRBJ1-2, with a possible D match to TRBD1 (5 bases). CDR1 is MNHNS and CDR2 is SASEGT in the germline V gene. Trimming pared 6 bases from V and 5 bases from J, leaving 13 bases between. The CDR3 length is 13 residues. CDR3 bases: TGTGCCAGCAGGTCCGGGACCCTTTATGGCTACACCTTC. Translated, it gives CASRSGTLYGYTF.

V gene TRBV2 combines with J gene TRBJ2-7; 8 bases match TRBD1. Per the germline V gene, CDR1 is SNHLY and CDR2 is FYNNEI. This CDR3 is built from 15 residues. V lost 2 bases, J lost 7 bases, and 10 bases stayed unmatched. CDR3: CASSENYRGSGEQYF. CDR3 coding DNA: TGTGCCAGCAGTGAAAATTACAGGGGGTCTGGGGAGCAGTACTTC.

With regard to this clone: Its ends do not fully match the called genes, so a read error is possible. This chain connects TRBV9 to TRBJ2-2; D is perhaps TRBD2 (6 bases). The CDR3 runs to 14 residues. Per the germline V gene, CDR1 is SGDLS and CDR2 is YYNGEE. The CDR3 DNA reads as TGTGCCAGCAGCCTCGGCGGGGAGACCGGCGAGCTGTTTTTT. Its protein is CASSLGGETGELFF.

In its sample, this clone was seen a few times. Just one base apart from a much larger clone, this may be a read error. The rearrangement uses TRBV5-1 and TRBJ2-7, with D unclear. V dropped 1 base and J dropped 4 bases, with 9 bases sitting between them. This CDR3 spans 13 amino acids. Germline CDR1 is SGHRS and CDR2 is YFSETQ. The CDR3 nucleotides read TGCGCCAGCAGCTTGTGGGGTGGGTACGAGCAGTACTTC. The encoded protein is CASSLWGGYEQYF.

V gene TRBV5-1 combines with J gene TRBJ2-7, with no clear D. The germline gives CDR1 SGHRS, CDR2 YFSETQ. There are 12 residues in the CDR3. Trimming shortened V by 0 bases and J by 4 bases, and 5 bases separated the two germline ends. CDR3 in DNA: TGCGCCAGCAGCTTGGGTGGTTACGAGCAGTACTTC. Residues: CASSLGGYEQYF.